This TCR beta chain comes out of a study of siplizumab effects on memory and regulatory T cells. General study findings and limits: Alloreactive CD4+ clones that could be mapped were on average approximately 69% Treg-derived with siplizumab, against over 25% in controls. The alloreactive clones that mapped to unstimulated subsets made up only a minor fraction.

With respect to this clone: What it binds is unknown.

TCRdb keeps only in-frame clones here, not all; method: immunoSEQ multiplex PCR. The sample gives 100,000 or so clones, about 93% of which show up once; less than 0.35% is in the top ten. Germline values: CDR1 MNHEY, CDR2 SMNVEV (reference sequence). The CDR3 is made up of 14 amino acids. The V end was cut by 8 bases, the J end by 6 bases, with 17 bases between. This receptor was taken from a human donor in good health. The chain carries TRBV27 and TRBJ2-1, with D possibly matching TRBD2 (7 bases). Sample: CD4+ T cells sorted from blood. Written as DNA, the CDR3 is TGTGCCAGCTCCTCCCGTAGGGGGGGCAATGAGCAGTTCTTC. Amino acids: CASSSRRGGNEQFF.